The rows below give T cell receptor beta chains drawn from one sample of a study of T cell repertoires in cytomegalovirus infection. In TCRdb, the reads were re-called with MiXCR into one record per CDR3 protein. The sample has some 450,000 distinct CDR3 sequences, roughly 31% seen once. Specimen: PBMCs. The receptor source for this set is a human donor in good health (CMV status not recorded). Some clones in this sample may be carry-over from other donors' samples. The CDR3 runs from the conserved cysteine through the conserved F or W. A D gene is named only where the DNA matches it firmly. The size of a clone is reported for some rows only, either as once, few or many, or as a class for expanded clones.

abundance: few; j_gene: TRBJ1-6; d_gene: NA; v_gene: TRBV6-6; CDR3aa: CASRRGKHDSPLHF; CDR3nt: TGTGCCAGCAGGAGGGGCAAACACGATTCACCCCTCCACTTT
abundance: NA; j_gene: TRBJ2-7; d_gene: NA; v_gene: TRBV11-2; CDR3aa: CASSQSHQGKNEQYF; CDR3nt: TGTGCCAGCAGCCAATCCCACCAGGGGAAGAACGAGCAGTACTTC
abundance: NA; j_gene: TRBJ1-1; d_gene: TRBD1; v_gene: TRBV20-1; CDR3aa: CSAGDSGRFHNTEAFF; CDR3nt: TGCAGTGCTGGGGACAGCGGAAGATTTCATAACACTGAAGCTTTCTTT
abundance: NA; j_gene: TRBJ2-3; d_gene: NA; v_gene: TRBV7-4; CDR3aa: CASSSRSEPTDTQYF; CDR3nt: TGTGCCAGCAGCAGCCGTAGCGAACCCACAGATACGCAGTATTTT
abundance: NA; j_gene: TRBJ1-4; d_gene: NA; v_gene: TRBV7-9; CDR3aa: CASSLDRPHEVMFF; CDR3nt: TGTGCCAGCAGCCTAGACAGACCTCATGAGGTAATGTTTTTT
abundance: few; j_gene: TRBJ2-7; d_gene: TRBD1; v_gene: TRBV27; CDR3aa: CASSLLPGTDYEQYF; CDR3nt: TGTGCCAGCAGTTTGCTCCCAGGGACAGACTACGAGCAGTACTTC
abundance: NA; j_gene: TRBJ2-7; d_gene: NA; v_gene: TRBV27; CDR3aa: CASSVQGTYEQYF; CDR3nt: TGTGCCAGCAGTGTCCAGGGGACCTACGAGCAGTACTTC
abundance: few; j_gene: TRBJ1-2; d_gene: TRBD1; v_gene: TRBV6-1; CDR3aa: CASTPRGNYGYTF; CDR3nt: TGTGCCAGCACTCCCAGGGGGAACTATGGCTACACCTTC
abundance: many; j_gene: TRBJ2-5; d_gene: NA; v_gene: TRBV11-2; CDR3aa: CASRDRDTGGETQYF; CDR3nt: TGTGCCAGCAGGGACCGGGACACGGGCGGAGAGACCCAGTACTTC
abundance: many; j_gene: TRBJ2-7; d_gene: TRBD1; v_gene: TRBV7-2; CDR3aa: CASSLHRGEQYF; CDR3nt: TGTGCCAGCAGCCTCCACAGGGGCGAGCAGTACTTC
abundance: many; j_gene: TRBJ2-7; d_gene: NA; v_gene: TRBV7-2; CDR3aa: CASSLNPMAINEQYF; CDR3nt: TGTGCCAGCAGCTTAAACCCCATGGCCATAAACGAGCAGTACTTC
abundance: NA; j_gene: TRBJ1-2; d_gene: NA; v_gene: TRBV9; CDR3aa: CASSYRDNNSGYTF; CDR3nt: TGTGCCAGCAGCTACCGCGACAATAACTCTGGCTACACCTTC
abundance: few; j_gene: TRBJ2-7; d_gene: NA; v_gene: TRBV7-9; CDR3aa: CASSLEGSVPEQYF; CDR3nt: TGTGCCAGCAGCTTAGAGGGTTCGGTCCCCGAGCAGTACTTC
abundance: many; j_gene: TRBJ2-5; d_gene: TRBD1; v_gene: TRBV7-2; CDR3aa: CASSLGQGQETQYF; CDR3nt: TGTGCCAGCAGCTTAGGACAGGGCCAAGAGACCCAGTACTTC
abundance: many; j_gene: TRBJ1-5; d_gene: NA; v_gene: TRBV7-2; CDR3aa: CASSPWNQPQHF; CDR3nt: TGTGCCAGCAGCCCTTGGAATCAGCCCCAGCATTTT
abundance: few; j_gene: TRBJ2-3; d_gene: NA; v_gene: TRBV12-5; CDR3aa: CASGLGMGGSASDTQYF; CDR3nt: NA
abundance: NA; j_gene: TRBJ2-7; d_gene: NA; v_gene: TRBV5-3; CDR3aa: CASSSPGGFAYEQYF; CDR3nt: TGTGCCAGCAGCTCTCCCGGGGGCTTCGCCTACGAGCAGTACTTC
abundance: NA; j_gene: TRBJ1-1; d_gene: NA; v_gene: TRBV28; CDR3aa: CASSLFQGLRNTEAFF; CDR3nt: TGTGCCAGCAGTCTGTTTCAGGGGCTGAGGAACACTGAAGCTTTCTTT
abundance: many; j_gene: TRBJ2-3; d_gene: NA; v_gene: TRBV7-8; CDR3aa: CASSFEGPRTDTQYF; CDR3nt: TGTGCCAGCAGCTTCGAGGGACCGAGAACAGATACGCAGTATTTT
abundance: NA; j_gene: TRBJ2-1; d_gene: TRBD2; v_gene: TRBV7-8; CDR3aa: CASSLGLAGGAALYNEQFF; CDR3nt: TGTGCCAGCAGCTTGGGACTAGCGGGGGGCGCGGCCCTCTACAATGAGCAGTTCTTC
abundance: NA; j_gene: TRBJ2-1; d_gene: NA; v_gene: TRBV4-3; CDR3aa: CASSQEWVYNEQFF; CDR3nt: TGCGCCAGCAGCCAAGAATGGGTCTACAATGAGCAGTTCTTC
abundance: few; j_gene: TRBJ1-5; d_gene: NA; v_gene: TRBV5-1; CDR3aa: CASSQGTNNQPQHF; CDR3nt: TGCGCCAGCAGCCAGGGAACGAACAATCAGCCCCAGCATTTT
abundance: NA; j_gene: TRBJ1-6; d_gene: NA; v_gene: TRBV19; CDR3aa: CASSPRGHLGSPLHF; CDR3nt: TGTGCCAGTAGTCCCCGCGGCCACCTCGGGTCACCCCTCCACTTT
abundance: NA; j_gene: TRBJ2-1; d_gene: NA; v_gene: TRBV7-2; CDR3aa: CASSSSASSYNEQFF; CDR3nt: TGTGCCAGCAGCTCTAGTGCTAGTTCCTACAATGAGCAGTTCTTC
abundance: NA; j_gene: TRBJ2-5; d_gene: NA; v_gene: TRBV14; CDR3aa: CASSQDLAGVETQYF; CDR3nt: TGTGCCAGCAGCCAAGATCTGGCAGGGGTAGAGACCCAGTACTTC
abundance: NA; j_gene: TRBJ1-5; d_gene: NA; v_gene: TRBV7-6; CDR3aa: CAISLVAGASNQPQHF; CDR3nt: TGTGCCATCAGCTTAGTGGCAGGGGCGAGCAATCAGCCCCAGCATTTT
abundance: NA; j_gene: TRBJ1-5; d_gene: NA; v_gene: TRBV19; CDR3aa: CASSNDAARQDSNQPQHF; CDR3nt: TGTGCCAGTAGTAACGACGCCGCGAGGCAGGATAGCAATCAGCCCCAGCATTTT
abundance: few; j_gene: TRBJ1-5; d_gene: NA; v_gene: TRBV19; CDR3aa: CASSVVQNNQPQHF; CDR3nt: TGTGCCAGTAGTGTGGTCCAGAACAATCAGCCCCAGCATTTT
abundance: NA; j_gene: TRBJ1-3; d_gene: NA; v_gene: TRBV6-5; CDR3aa: CASSSLPPSGNTIYF; CDR3nt: TGTGCCAGCAGTTCCCTCCCCCCCTCTGGAAACACCATATATTTT
abundance: NA; j_gene: TRBJ2-5; d_gene: TRBD2; v_gene: TRBV5-5; CDR3aa: CASSPGDIAGGRTQYF; CDR3nt: TGTGCCAGCAGCCCGGGGGATATAGCGGGCGGGAGGACCCAGTACTTC
abundance: NA; j_gene: TRBJ2-1; d_gene: NA; v_gene: TRBV20-1; CDR3aa: CSARGITDLDYNEQFF; CDR3nt: TGCAGTGCTAGAGGCATCACTGACCTCGATTACAATGAGCAGTTCTTC
abundance: few; j_gene: TRBJ2-3; d_gene: NA; v_gene: TRBV7-2; CDR3aa: CASSLAGMDTQYF; CDR3nt: TGTGCCAGCAGCTTAGCGGGCATGGATACGCAGTATTTT
abundance: few; j_gene: TRBJ2-5; d_gene: TRBD2; v_gene: TRBV28; CDR3aa: CASTIGGDETQYF; CDR3nt: TGTGCCAGCACCATTGGGGGGGACGAGACCCAGTACTTC
abundance: many; j_gene: TRBJ1-1; d_gene: NA; v_gene: TRBV7-2; CDR3aa: CASSPRGDKWNTEAFF; CDR3nt: TGTGCCAGCAGCCCTAGGGGGGACAAGTGGAACACTGAAGCTTTCTTT
abundance: few; j_gene: TRBJ2-5; d_gene: NA; v_gene: TRBV28; CDR3aa: CASSPKRGTQYF; CDR3nt: TGTGCCAGCAGTCCCAAAAGGGGGACCCAGTACTTC
abundance: NA; j_gene: TRBJ2-7; d_gene: NA; v_gene: TRBV6-2/TRBV6-3; CDR3aa: CASSYSFAAGAEQYF; CDR3nt: TGTGCCAGCAGTTACTCGTTTGCGGCGGGGGCTGAGCAGTACTTC
abundance: many; j_gene: TRBJ2-2; d_gene: TRBD1; v_gene: TRBV11-1; CDR3aa: CASSSKTGDTGELFF; CDR3nt: TGTGCCAGCAGCTCCAAAACAGGGGACACCGGGGAGCTGTTTTTT
abundance: few; j_gene: TRBJ2-5; d_gene: NA; v_gene: TRBV28; CDR3aa: CASRSGGGETQYF; CDR3nt: TGTGCCAGCAGATCTGGTGGCGGAGAGACCCAGTACTTC
abundance: once; j_gene: TRBJ2-2; d_gene: TRBD2; v_gene: TRBV5-1; CDR3aa: CASRIRDYSTGELFF; CDR3nt: TGCGCCAGCCGCATCAGGGACTACAGCACCGGGGAGCTGTTTTTT
abundance: few; j_gene: TRBJ2-7; d_gene: NA; v_gene: TRBV5-1; CDR3aa: CASSLEQGRSYEQYF; CDR3nt: TGCGCCAGCAGCTTGGAACAGGGCCGCTCCTACGAGCAGTACTTC
abundance: few; j_gene: TRBJ1-5; d_gene: NA; v_gene: TRBV7-2; CDR3aa: CASSQGRWGQPQHF; CDR3nt: TGTGCCAGCAGCCAGGGCAGGTGGGGTCAGCCCCAGCATTTT
abundance: NA; j_gene: TRBJ2-5; d_gene: TRBD1; v_gene: TRBV28; CDR3aa: CASSHPGDRQETQYF; CDR3nt: TGTGCCAGCAGCCACCCCGGGGACAGACAAGAGACCCAGTACTTC
abundance: NA; j_gene: TRBJ2-1; d_gene: TRBD2; v_gene: TRBV6-8; CDR3aa: CASSYSERGGSYNEQFF; CDR3nt: TGTGCCAGCAGTTACTCCGAGCGGGGGGGCTCCTACAATGAGCAGTTCTTC
abundance: NA; j_gene: TRBJ2-3; d_gene: TRBD1; v_gene: TRBV6-2/TRBV6-3; CDR3aa: CASSTGQGGPDTQYF; CDR3nt: TGTGCCAGCAGCACAGGACAGGGAGGTCCAGATACGCAGTATTTT
abundance: NA; j_gene: TRBJ2-3; d_gene: NA; v_gene: TRBV7-3; CDR3aa: CASSSLGVDTQYF; CDR3nt: TGTGCCAGCAGCTCACTAGGGGTAGATACGCAGTATTTT
abundance: NA; j_gene: TRBJ2-3; d_gene: NA; v_gene: TRBV5-8; CDR3aa: CASSSSGGTTDTQYF; CDR3nt: TGTGCCAGCAGCTCCTCGGGCGGGACCACAGATACGCAGTATTTT
abundance: few; j_gene: TRBJ1-1; d_gene: NA; v_gene: TRBV7-2; CDR3aa: CASSLGLVGGKDTEAFF; CDR3nt: TGTGCCAGCAGCTTAGGGTTGGTGGGGGGCAAAGACACTGAAGCTTTCTTT
abundance: many; j_gene: TRBJ2-7; d_gene: TRBD2; v_gene: TRBV7-2; CDR3aa: CASSPQTSGGIYEQYF; CDR3nt: TGTGCCAGCAGCCCCCAGACTAGCGGGGGGATCTACGAGCAGTACTTC
abundance: NA; j_gene: TRBJ2-3; d_gene: NA; v_gene: TRBV25-1; CDR3aa: CASSEFLGVDTQYF; CDR3nt: TGTGCCAGCAGTGAATTCCTAGGGGTGGATACGCAGTATTTT
abundance: NA; j_gene: TRBJ2-6; d_gene: TRBD1; v_gene: TRBV7-3; CDR3aa: CASSIGTAGANVLTF; CDR3nt: TGTGCCAGCAGCATAGGGACAGCTGGGGCCAACGTCCTGACTTTC
abundance: NA; j_gene: TRBJ1-6; d_gene: NA; v_gene: TRBV7-9; CDR3aa: CASSLVGDNSPLHF; CDR3nt: TGTGCCAGCAGCTTAGTGGGTGACAATTCACCCCTCCACTTT
abundance: many; j_gene: TRBJ1-4; d_gene: NA; v_gene: TRBV7-8; CDR3aa: CASSPKVGAATNEKLFF; CDR3nt: TGTGCCAGCAGCCCGAAGGTGGGCGCGGCAACTAATGAAAAACTGTTTTTT
abundance: NA; j_gene: TRBJ2-3; d_gene: TRBD2; v_gene: TRBV12-3/TRBV12-4; CDR3aa: CASRVGGSGTDTQYF; CDR3nt: TGTGCCAGCAGGGTCGGGGGGTCGGGCACAGATACGCAGTATTTT
abundance: many; j_gene: TRBJ2-1; d_gene: TRBD2; v_gene: TRBV7-6; CDR3aa: CASSLGTSNEQFF; CDR3nt: TGTGCCAGCAGCCTAGGGACTAGCAATGAGCAGTTCTTC
abundance: many; j_gene: TRBJ1-4; d_gene: TRBD1; v_gene: TRBV7-2; CDR3aa: CASREGQAQGEKLFF; CDR3nt: TGTGCCAGCAGAGAGGGACAGGCCCAGGGCGAAAAACTGTTTTTT
abundance: few; j_gene: TRBJ1-6; d_gene: NA; v_gene: TRBV6-5; CDR3aa: CASSYSYDRSSYNSPLHF; CDR3nt: TGTGCCAGCAGTTACTCGTATGACAGGAGCTCCTATAATTCACCCCTCCACTTT
abundance: few; j_gene: TRBJ2-1; d_gene: TRBD1; v_gene: TRBV2; CDR3aa: CASSVELVVQQGRNNEQFF; CDR3nt: TGTGCCAGCAGTGTAGAGTTGGTAGTACAACAGGGGCGCAACAATGAGCAGTTCTTC